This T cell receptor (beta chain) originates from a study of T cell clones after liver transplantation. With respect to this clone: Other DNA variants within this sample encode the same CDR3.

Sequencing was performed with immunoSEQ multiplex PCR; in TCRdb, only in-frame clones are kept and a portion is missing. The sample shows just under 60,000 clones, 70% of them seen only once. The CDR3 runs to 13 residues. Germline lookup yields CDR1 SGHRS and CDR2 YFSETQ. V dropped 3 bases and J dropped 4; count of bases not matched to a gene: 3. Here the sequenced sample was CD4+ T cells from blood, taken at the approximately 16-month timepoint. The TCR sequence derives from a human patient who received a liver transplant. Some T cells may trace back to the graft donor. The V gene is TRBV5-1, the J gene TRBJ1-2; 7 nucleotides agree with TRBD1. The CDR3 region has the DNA TGCGCCAGCAGCTCGACAGGGAGCTATGGCTACACCTTC. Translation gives CASSSTGSYGYTF.